Listed below are T cell receptor beta chains from one sample, sequenced in a study of cytomegalovirus exposure and HLA in healthy donors. The data were produced by immunoSEQ multiplex PCR, yet TCRdb's version contains in-frame clones alone and is incomplete. The table has 120,000 or so clones, approximately 76% seen once. The sequencing input was PBMCs. The receptors were gathered from a man aged 60-69 years in good health and CMV-seropositive. The CDR3 runs from the conserved cysteine through the conserved F or W. Each record gives: V gene, clone size, D gene, J gene, CDR3 protein, CDR3 DNA. The D gene is left open where the match is weak. Rows may omit the clone size; those that give it use once, few, many or a size class.

v_call: TRBV27; clone_size: .; d_call: TRBD1; j_call: TRBJ2-7; cdr3_aa: CAGAARDRGTYEQYF; cdr3_nt: TGTGCCGGAGCGGCTAGGGACAGGGGGACCTACGAGCAGTACTTC
v_call: TRBV11-2; clone_size: .; d_call: TRBD1; j_call: TRBJ1-2; cdr3_aa: CASSTRQGAQNYVYTF; cdr3_nt: TGTGCCAGCAGCACCAGACAGGGGGCGCAGAACTATGTCTACACCTTC
v_call: TRBV10-2; clone_size: .; d_call: TRBD1; j_call: TRBJ2-1; cdr3_aa: CASSFPGGNEQFF; cdr3_nt: TGCGCCAGCAGTTTTCCAGGGGGCAATGAGCAGTTCTTC
v_call: TRBV11-2; clone_size: .; d_call: TRBD1; j_call: TRBJ1-2; cdr3_aa: CASSLTGEVYGYTF; cdr3_nt: TGTGCCAGCAGCTTAACAGGGGAGGTGTATGGCTACACCTTC
v_call: TRBV10-3; clone_size: .; d_call: TRBD1; j_call: TRBJ1-6; cdr3_aa: CANGQGGSPLHF; cdr3_nt: TGTGCCAACGGACAGGGTGGGTCACCCCTCCACTTT
v_call: TRBV11-2; clone_size: .; d_call: .; j_call: TRBJ2-6; cdr3_aa: CASSSNRRDVSSGANVLTF; cdr3_nt: TGTGCCAGCAGCTCTAATAGGCGGGACGTTAGCTCTGGGGCCAACGTCCTGACTTTC
v_call: TRBV5-1; clone_size: .; d_call: TRBD2; j_call: TRBJ2-3; cdr3_aa: CASIAGGYTTDTQYF; cdr3_nt: TGCGCCAGCATAGCGGGGGGCTATACTACAGATACGCAGTATTTT
v_call: TRBV29-1; clone_size: .; d_call: TRBD2; j_call: TRBJ2-3; cdr3_aa: CSVKLTSDPTDTQYF; cdr3_nt: TGCAGCGTTAAACTAACTAGCGACCCCACAGATACGCAGTATTTT
v_call: TRBV2; clone_size: .; d_call: TRBD1; j_call: TRBJ1-1; cdr3_aa: CASSGYRGRTEAFF; cdr3_nt: TGTGCCAGCAGCGGGTACAGGGGTCGTACTGAAGCTTTCTTT
v_call: TRBV7-2; clone_size: .; d_call: .; j_call: TRBJ1-5; cdr3_aa: CASSLDPPGTYNQPQHF; cdr3_nt: TGTGCCAGCAGCTTAGACCCCCCCGGGACATACAATCAGCCCCAGCATTTT
v_call: TRBV18; clone_size: .; d_call: TRBD1; j_call: TRBJ2-5; cdr3_aa: CASSTTGVPGTQYF; cdr3_nt: TGTGCCAGCTCAACCACAGGGGTCCCAGGGACCCAGTACTTC
v_call: TRBV13; clone_size: few; d_call: TRBD1; j_call: TRBJ1-2; cdr3_aa: CASSPGTVTYGYTF; cdr3_nt: TGTGCCAGCAGCCCCGGGACAGTGACCTATGGCTACACCTTC
v_call: TRBV9; clone_size: .; d_call: TRBD1; j_call: TRBJ2-2; cdr3_aa: CASSLQKTGGDTGELFF; cdr3_nt: TGTGCCAGCAGCCTCCAGAAGACAGGGGGGGACACCGGGGAGCTGTTTTTT
v_call: TRBV11-2; clone_size: .; d_call: TRBD1; j_call: TRBJ2-3; cdr3_aa: CASSLLGQGYTDTQYF; cdr3_nt: TGTGCCAGCAGCTTACTAGGACAGGGGTACACAGATACGCAGTATTTT